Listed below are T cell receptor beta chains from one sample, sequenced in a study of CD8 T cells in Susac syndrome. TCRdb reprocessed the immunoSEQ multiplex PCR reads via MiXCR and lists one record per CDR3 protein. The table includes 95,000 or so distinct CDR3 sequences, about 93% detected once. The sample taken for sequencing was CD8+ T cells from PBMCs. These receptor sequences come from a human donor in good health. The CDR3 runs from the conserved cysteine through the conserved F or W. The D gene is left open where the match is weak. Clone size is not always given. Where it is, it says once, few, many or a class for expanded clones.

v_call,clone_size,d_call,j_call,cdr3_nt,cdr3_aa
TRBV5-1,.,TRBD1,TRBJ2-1,TGCGCCAGCAGCGATCGGGACAGACCACTCTTAAACAATGAGCAGTTCTTC,CASSDRDRPLLNNEQFF
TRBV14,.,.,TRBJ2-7,TGTGCCAGCAGCCAAGTGTTGCGGGGAAGCTACGAGCAGTACTTC,CASSQVLRGSYEQYF
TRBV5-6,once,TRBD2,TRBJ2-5,TGTGCCAGCAGCTTCGGGTCGGGGGGGACCCAGTACTTC,CASSFGSGGTQYF
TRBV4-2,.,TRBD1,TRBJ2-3,TGTGCCAGCAGCCAAGATACAGGGGGCGCAGATACGCAGTATTTT,CASSQDTGGADTQYF
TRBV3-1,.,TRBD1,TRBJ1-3,TGTGCCAGCAGCCTCACATATCCGGACAGGGATGGAAACTCCATATATTTT,CASSLTYPDRDGNSIYF
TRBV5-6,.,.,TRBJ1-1,TGTGCCAGCAGATCCGGGGGCAACACTGAAGCTTTCTTT,CASRSGGNTEAFF
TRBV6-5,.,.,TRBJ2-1,TGTGCCAGCAGTTCCCACGGAGGGTACAATGAGCAGTTCTTC,CASSSHGGYNEQFF
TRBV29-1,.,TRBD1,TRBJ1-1,TGCAGCGCTTGGACAGGGTGGGGGAACACTGAAGCTTTCTTT,CSAWTGWGNTEAFF
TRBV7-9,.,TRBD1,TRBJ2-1,TGTGCCAGCAGCCCGAGGGACAGGGTGTGGAATGAGCAGTTCTTC,CASSPRDRVWNEQFF
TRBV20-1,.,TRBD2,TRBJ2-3,TGCAGTGCCACTTTTCCGGGACTAGCGGGGGACACAGATACGCAGTATTTT,CSATFPGLAGDTDTQYF
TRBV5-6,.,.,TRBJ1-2,TGTGCCAGCACCCCCTTATTGACTGGAGGCTACACCTTC,CASTPLLTGGYTF
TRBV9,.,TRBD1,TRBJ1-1,TGTGCCAGCAGCATCTTACAGGGGGCCCTCACTGAAGCTTTCTTT,CASSILQGALTEAFF
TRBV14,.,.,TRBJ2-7,TGTGCCAGCAGTTTTCTTGTCGGGGACCACTACGAGCAGTACTTC,CASSFLVGDHYEQYF
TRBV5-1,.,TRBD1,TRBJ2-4,TGCGCCAGCAGCACACCTGAACAAGGGACAGAACTAGCCAAAAACATTCAGTACTTC,CASSTPEQGTELAKNIQYF
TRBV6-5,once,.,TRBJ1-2,TGTGCCAGCACCCCAGGGGTCAACTATGGCTACACCTTC,CASTPGVNYGYTF
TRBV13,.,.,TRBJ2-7,TGTGCCAGCAGCTTAGGTGTGCGGGGCTCCTACGAGCAGTACTTC,CASSLGVRGSYEQYF
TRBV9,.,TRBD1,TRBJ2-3,TGTGCCAGCAGCGTAGCGGACAGGGGAGGAGATACGCAGTATTTT,CASSVADRGGDTQYF
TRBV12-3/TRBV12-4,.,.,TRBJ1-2,TGTGCCAGCAGTCTCCAATCGGGATCAGTCATTGGCGGCTACACCTTC,CASSLQSGSVIGGYTF
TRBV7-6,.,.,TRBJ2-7,TGTGCCAGCAGCATCTCTAGCCGGGGTTTCTACGAGCAGTACTTC,CASSISSRGFYEQYF
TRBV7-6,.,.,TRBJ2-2,TGTGCCAGCAGCTTAGGGACGGATTTTACCGGGGAGCTGTTTTTT,CASSLGTDFTGELFF
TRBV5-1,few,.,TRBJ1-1,TGCGCCAGCAGCTTTTTGGACAGCAGCACTGAAGCTTTCTTT,CASSFLDSSTEAFF
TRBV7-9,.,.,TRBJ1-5,TGTGCCAGCAGCTCCACTGGGACGGATAGCAATCAGCCCCAGCATTTT,CASSSTGTDSNQPQHF
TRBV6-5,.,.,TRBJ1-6,TGTGCCAGCAGTTACTCGCCCCAGACAGGCGGCACCCTCCACTTT,CASSYSPQTGGTLHF
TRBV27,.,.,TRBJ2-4,TGTGCCAGCAGTTTAGGTCAGGGAGGAAACATTCAGTACTTC,CASSLGQGGNIQYF
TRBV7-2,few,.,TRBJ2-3,TGTGCCAGCAGCCCCTACTCGTGGGTTGCAGATACGCAGTATTTT,CASSPYSWVADTQYF
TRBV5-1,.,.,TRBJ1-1,TGCGCCAGCAGCTTGGCCATTTTCTCGGGACGCATGAACACTGAAGCTTTCTTT,CASSLAIFSGRMNTEAFF
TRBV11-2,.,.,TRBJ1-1,TGTGCCAGCAGCTTAGAGGTGGGGGGAAGGAGAGCTTTCTTT,CASSLEVGGRRAFF
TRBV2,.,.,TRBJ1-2,TGTGCCAGCATTGGGGGCAACTATGGCTACACCTTC,CASIGGNYGYTF
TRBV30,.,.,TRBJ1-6,TGTGCCTGGGTCCGGGAGTTCAATTCACCCCTCCACTTT,CAWVREFNSPLHF
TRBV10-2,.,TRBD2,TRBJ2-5,TGCGCCAGCAGTGATAGCGGGGGGGCCCAAGAGACCCAGTACTTC,CASSDSGGAQETQYF
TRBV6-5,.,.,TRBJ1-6,TGTGCCAGCAGTACGGGACACTCGGGGTCACCCCTCCACTTT,CASSTGHSGSPLHF
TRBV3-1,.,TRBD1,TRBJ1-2,TGTGCCAGCAGCCCCACCCGGACAGGTTGGGGTGGCTACACCTTC,CASSPTRTGWGGYTF
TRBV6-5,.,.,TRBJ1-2,TGTGCCAGCAGTCCCGGGTCTTCCTATGGCTACACCTTC,CASSPGSSYGYTF
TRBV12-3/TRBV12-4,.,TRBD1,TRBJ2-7,TGTGCCAGCAGTCCCGGGACAGGGGCCCCCTACGAGCAGTACTTC,CASSPGTGAPYEQYF
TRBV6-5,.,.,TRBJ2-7,TGTGCCAGCAGTTACAGACGGATCCCCTACGAGCAGTACTTC,CASSYRRIPYEQYF
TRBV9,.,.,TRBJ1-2,TGTGCCAGCAGCCCTTTAGAGGACTATGGCTACACCTTC,CASSPLEDYGYTF
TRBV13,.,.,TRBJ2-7,TGTGCCAGCAGAACCCGACAGTACTACGAGCAGTACTTC,CASRTRQYYEQYF
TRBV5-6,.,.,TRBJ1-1,TGTGCCAGCAGCTTGGCCGGGGGGACGGTTGAAGCTTTCTTT,CASSLAGGTVEAFF
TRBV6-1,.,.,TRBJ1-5,TGTGCCAGCAGTGCGGGCCAAGGGGGAAGCAATCAGCCCCAGCATTTT,CASSAGQGGSNQPQHF
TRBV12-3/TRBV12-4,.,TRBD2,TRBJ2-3,TGTGCCAGCAGTTTTCTAGCGGGGCCCACAGATACGCAGTATTTT,CASSFLAGPTDTQYF
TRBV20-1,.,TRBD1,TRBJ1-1,TGCAGTGCTAAGACAGGGGGGAACACTGAAGCTTTCTTT,CSAKTGGNTEAFF
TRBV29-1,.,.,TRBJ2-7,TGCAGCGTTGAGTGGGGGACCCCCTACGAGCAGTACTTC,CSVEWGTPYEQYF
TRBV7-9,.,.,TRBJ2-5,TGTGCCACCCGAGGAGGGGGCGAAGAGACCCAGTACTTC,CATRGGGEETQYF
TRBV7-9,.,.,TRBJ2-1,TGTGCCAGCAGCACAGGACAGACCTACAATGAGCAGTTCTTC,CASSTGQTYNEQFF
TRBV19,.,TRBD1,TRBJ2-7,TGTGCCAGTAGTCCCCGGACAGGGAGCGAGCAGTACTTC,CASSPRTGSEQYF
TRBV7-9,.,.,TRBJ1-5,TGTGCCAGCAGTCGTGACAGGCGAGGAAATCAGCCCCAGCATTTT,CASSRDRRGNQPQHF
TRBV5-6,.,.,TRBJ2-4,TGTGCCAGCAGCTTGGGGGACATTCAGTACTTC,CASSLGDIQYF
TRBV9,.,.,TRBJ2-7,TGTGCCAGCAGCGCGCACGGTGGGTCCGAGCAGTACTTC,CASSAHGGSEQYF
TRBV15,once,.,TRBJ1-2,TGTGCCACCAGCAGAGATCAGGGCAGGGTCTCTGGCTACACCTTC,CATSRDQGRVSGYTF
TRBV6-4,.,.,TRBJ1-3,TGTGCCAGAAATCGGACGAGCGGAAACACCATATATTTT,CARNRTSGNTIYF
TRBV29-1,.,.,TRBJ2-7,TGCAGCGATGGACAGATAGCCTACGAGCAGTACTTC,CSDGQIAYEQYF
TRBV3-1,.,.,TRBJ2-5,TGTGCCAGCAGCCAAGAGGGGAGGACCCAGTACTTC,CASSQEGRTQYF
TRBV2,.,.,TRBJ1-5,TGTGCCAGCAGGAGGGGTCGAGCAGATCAGCCCCAGCATTTT,CASRRGRADQPQHF
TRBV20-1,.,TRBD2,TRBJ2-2,TGCAGTGCTAGAGCCAGGGGCGGGGGGCTAACCGGGGAGCTGTTTTTT,CSARARGGGLTGELFF
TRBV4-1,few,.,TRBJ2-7,TGCGCCAGCTCCCAAACGCGATACTACGAGCAGTACTTC,CASSQTRYYEQYF
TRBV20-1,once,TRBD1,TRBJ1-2,TGCAGTGCATCGGACAGGGATAACTATGGCTACACCTTC,CSASDRDNYGYTF
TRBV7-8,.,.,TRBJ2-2,TGTGCCACCAGGGGTTACACCGGGGAGCTGTTTTTT,CATRGYTGELFF
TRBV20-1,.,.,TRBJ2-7,TGCAGTGCTAGAGCGGACAGATTCTACGAGCAGTACTTC,CSARADRFYEQYF
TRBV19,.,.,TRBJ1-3,TGTGCCAGTATTGGCTCTGGAAACACCATATATTTT,CASIGSGNTIYF
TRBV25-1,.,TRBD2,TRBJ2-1,TGTGCCAGCCAAGAGCGGGGCTTCTACAATGAGCAGTTCTTC,CASQERGFYNEQFF